This TCR beta chain was observed in a study of shared clonotypes between healthy human individuals. Study summary: Aged between 18 and 49, the donors were two women and a few men. Regarding the study as a whole: With a few donors compared, roughly 4.9% of naive CD4 clonotypes were shared.

The CDR3 has 15 residues. V was pared by 3 bases and J by 7 bases, with 11 bases of the junction left unmatched. Germline V gene data show CDR1 as SGHRS and CDR2 as YFSETQ. TCRdb keeps only in-frame clones here, not all; method: immunoSEQ multiplex PCR. This table has 2.5 million or so clones, 85% to 95% appearing once. On this clone: Its specificity is not known.

The TCR sequence derives from a man aged 18 to 30 in good health. Sequencing used naive CD4+ T cells sorted from blood. The subset: CD45RA+ positively selected. The J gene is TRBJ2-5, the V gene TRBV5-1; 8 bases fit TRBD2. The DNA of the CDR3 is TGCGCCAGCAGCTCCGCGGGAGGCTTAGTAGGGACCCAGTACTTC. Amino acid sequence: CASSSAGGLVGTQYF.